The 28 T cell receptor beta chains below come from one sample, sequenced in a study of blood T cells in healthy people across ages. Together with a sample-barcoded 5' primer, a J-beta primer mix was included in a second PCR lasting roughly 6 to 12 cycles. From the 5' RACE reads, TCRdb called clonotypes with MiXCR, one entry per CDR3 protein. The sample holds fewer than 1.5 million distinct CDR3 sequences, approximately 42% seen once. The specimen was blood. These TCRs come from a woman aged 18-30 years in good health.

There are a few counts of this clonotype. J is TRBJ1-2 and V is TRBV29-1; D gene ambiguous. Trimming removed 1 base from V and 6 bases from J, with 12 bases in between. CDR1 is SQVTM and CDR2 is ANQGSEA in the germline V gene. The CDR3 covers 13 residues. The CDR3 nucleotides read TGCAGCGTTGAAGTAGCGGAAAAAAATGGCTACACCTTC. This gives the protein CSVEVAEKNGYTF. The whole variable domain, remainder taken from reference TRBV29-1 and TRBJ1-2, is SAVISQKPSRDICQRGTSLTIQCQVDSQVTMMFWYRQQPGQSLTLIATANQGSEATYESGFVIDKFPISRPNLTFSTLTVSNMSPEDSSIYLCSVEVAEKNGYTFGSGTRLTVV.

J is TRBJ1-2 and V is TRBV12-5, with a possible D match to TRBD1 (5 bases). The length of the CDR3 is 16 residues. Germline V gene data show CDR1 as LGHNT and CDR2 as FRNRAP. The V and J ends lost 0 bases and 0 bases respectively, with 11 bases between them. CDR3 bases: TGTGCTAGTGGTTTGGTCGAAAACAGGACTAACTATGGCTACACCTTC. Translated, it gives CASGLVENRTNYGYTF.

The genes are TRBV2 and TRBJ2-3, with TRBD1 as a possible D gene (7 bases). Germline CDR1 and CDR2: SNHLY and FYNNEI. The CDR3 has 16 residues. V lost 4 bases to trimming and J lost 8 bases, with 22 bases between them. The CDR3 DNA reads TGTGCCAGCAGTGGGTCGGAGGGGAAGGGGGCTGCTACGCAGTATTTT. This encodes CASSGSEGKGAATQYF.

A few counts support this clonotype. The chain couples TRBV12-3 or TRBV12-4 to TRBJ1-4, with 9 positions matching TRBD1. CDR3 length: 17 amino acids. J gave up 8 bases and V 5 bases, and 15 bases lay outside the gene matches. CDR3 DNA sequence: TGTGCCAGCAGTCCGCAGGAACCGGGACAGGGTCCCGAAAAACTGTTTTTT. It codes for CASSPQEPGQGPEKLFF.

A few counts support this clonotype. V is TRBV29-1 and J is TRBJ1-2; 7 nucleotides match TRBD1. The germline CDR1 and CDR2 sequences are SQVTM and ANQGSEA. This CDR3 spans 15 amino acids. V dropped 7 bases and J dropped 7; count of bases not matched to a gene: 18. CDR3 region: CSGMKQGTSSSGYTF. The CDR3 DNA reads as TGCAGCGGCATGAAACAGGGGACGAGCTCAAGTGGCTACACCTTC.

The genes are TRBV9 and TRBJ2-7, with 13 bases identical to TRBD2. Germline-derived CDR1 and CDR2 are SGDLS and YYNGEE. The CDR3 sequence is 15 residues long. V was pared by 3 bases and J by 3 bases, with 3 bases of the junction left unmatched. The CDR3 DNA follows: TGTGCCAGCAGCGAGACTAGCGGGGGGTTCTACGAGCAGTACTTC. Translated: CASSETSGGFYEQYF.

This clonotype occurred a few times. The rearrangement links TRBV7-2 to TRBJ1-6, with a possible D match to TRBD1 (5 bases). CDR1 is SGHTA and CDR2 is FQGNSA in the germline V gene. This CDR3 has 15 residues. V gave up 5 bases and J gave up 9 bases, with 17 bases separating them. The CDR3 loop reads CASSPDGGRPSPLHF. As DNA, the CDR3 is TGTGCCAGCAGCCCTGATGGGGGGAGACCTTCACCCCTCCACTTT. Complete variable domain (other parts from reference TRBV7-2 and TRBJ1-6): GAGVSQSPSNKVTEKGKDVELRCDPISGHTALYWYRQSLGQGLEFLIYFQGNSAPDKSGLPSDRFSAERTGGSVSTLTIQRTQQEDSAVYLCASSPDGGRPSPLHFGNGTRLTVT.

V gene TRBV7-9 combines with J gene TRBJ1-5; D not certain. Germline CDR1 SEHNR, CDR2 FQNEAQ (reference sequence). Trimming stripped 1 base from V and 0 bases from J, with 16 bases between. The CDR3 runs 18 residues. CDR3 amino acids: CASSLEGREDHSNQPQHF. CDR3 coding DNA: TGTGCCAGCAGCTTAGAGGGCCGGGAGGACCATAGCAATCAGCCCCAGCATTTT.

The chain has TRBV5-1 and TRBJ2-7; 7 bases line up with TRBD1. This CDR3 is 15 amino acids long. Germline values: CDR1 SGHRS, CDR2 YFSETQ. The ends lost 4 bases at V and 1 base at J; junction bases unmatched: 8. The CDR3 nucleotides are TGCGCCAGCAGCGCGACAGGGTCAGCTTCCTACGAGCAGTACTTC. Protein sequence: CASSATGSASYEQYF.

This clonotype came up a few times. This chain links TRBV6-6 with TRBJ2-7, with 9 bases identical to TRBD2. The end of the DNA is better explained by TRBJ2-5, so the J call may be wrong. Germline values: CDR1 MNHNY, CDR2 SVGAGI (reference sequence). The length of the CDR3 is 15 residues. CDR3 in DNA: TGTGCCAGCAGATCCCAAGCGGGGGGTAGGGAGACCCAGTACTTC. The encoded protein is CASRSQAGGRETQYF.

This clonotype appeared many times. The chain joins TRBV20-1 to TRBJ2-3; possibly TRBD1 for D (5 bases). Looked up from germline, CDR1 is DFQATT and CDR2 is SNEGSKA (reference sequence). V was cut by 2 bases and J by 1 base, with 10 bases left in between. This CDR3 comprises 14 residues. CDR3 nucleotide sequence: TGCAGTGCTAGAAGGGGTTACGGCACAGATACGCAGTATTTT. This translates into CSARRGYGTDTQYF.

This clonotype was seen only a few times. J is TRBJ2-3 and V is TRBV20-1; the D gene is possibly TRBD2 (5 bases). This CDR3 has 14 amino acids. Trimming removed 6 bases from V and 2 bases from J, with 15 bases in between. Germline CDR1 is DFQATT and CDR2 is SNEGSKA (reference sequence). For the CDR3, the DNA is TGCAGTGCCGACTCCCCGGGGATCACAGATACGCAGTATTTT. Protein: CSADSPGITDTQYF.

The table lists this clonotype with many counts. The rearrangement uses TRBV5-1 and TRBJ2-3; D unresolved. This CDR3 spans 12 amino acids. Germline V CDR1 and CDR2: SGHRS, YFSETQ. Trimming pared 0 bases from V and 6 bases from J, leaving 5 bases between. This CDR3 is CASSLDRDTQYF. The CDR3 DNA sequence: TGCGCCAGCAGCTTGGACCGCGATACGCAGTATTTT.

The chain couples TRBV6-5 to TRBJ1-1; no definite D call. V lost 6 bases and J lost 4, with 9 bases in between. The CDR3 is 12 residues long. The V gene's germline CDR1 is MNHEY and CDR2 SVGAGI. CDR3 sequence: CASRPKSTEAFF. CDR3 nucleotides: TGTGCCAGCAGACCTAAAAGCACTGAAGCTTTCTTT.

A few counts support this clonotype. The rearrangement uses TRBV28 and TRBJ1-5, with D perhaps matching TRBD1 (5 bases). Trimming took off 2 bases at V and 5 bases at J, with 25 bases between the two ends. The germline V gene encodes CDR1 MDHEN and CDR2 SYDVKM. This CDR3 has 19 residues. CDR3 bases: TGTGCCAGCAGTTTAGGATCGGGGGGTCGTGGGCTATGGGATCAGCCCCAGCATTTT. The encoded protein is CASSLGSGGRGLWDQPQHF.

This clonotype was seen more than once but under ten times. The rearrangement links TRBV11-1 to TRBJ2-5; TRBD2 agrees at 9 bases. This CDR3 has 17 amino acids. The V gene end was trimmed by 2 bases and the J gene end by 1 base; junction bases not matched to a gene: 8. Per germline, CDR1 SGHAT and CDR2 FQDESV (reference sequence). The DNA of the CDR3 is TGTGCCAGCAGCTTATTTGCTAGCGGGGATCTCCAAGAGACCCAGTACTTC. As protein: CASSLFASGDLQETQYF.

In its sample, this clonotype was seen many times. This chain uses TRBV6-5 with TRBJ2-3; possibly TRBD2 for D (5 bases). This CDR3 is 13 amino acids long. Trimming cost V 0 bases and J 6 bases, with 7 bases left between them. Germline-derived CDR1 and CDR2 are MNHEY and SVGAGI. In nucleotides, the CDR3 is TGTGCCAGCAGTTACTCATCGGGGGATACGCAGTATTTT. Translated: CASSYSSGDTQYF.

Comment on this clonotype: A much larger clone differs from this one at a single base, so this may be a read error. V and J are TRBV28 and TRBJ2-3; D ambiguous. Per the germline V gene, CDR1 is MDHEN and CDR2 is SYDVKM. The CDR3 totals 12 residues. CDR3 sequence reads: CTSSADSDTQYF. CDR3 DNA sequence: TGTACCAGCAGTGCTGACTCGGATACGCAGTATTTT.

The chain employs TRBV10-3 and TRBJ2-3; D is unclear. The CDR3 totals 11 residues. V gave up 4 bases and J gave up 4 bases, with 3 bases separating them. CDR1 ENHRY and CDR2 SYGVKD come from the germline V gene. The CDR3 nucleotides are TGTGCCATCAGTGCCTCAGATACGCAGTATTTT. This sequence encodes CAISASDTQYF.

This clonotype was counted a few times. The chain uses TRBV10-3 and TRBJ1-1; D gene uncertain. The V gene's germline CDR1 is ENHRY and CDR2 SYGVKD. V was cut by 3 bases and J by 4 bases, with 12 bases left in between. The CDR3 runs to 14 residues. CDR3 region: CAISDGPGGTEAFF. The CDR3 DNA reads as TGTGCCATCAGTGATGGGCCGGGAGGCACTGAAGCTTTCTTT.

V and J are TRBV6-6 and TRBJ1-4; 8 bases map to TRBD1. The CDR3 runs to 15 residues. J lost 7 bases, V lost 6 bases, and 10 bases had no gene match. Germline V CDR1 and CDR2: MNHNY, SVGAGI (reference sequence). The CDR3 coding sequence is TGTGCCAGCAGGGCAAACGTCGGACAGGGTGAAAAACTGTTTTTT. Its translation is CASRANVGQGEKLFF.

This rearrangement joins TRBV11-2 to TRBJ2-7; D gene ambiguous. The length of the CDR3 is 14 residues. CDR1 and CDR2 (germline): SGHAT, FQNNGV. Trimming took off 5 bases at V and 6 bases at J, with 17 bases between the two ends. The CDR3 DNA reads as TGTGCCAGCAGCCACCCCGGCCTCAAGTGCGAGCAGTACTTC. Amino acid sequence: CASSHPGLKCEQYF.

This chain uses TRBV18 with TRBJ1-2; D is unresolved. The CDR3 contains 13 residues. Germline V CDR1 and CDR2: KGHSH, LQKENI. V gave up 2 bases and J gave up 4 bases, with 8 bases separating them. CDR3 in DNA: TGTGCCAGCTCACCAGAGACAACCTATGGCTACACCTTC. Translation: CASSPETTYGYTF.

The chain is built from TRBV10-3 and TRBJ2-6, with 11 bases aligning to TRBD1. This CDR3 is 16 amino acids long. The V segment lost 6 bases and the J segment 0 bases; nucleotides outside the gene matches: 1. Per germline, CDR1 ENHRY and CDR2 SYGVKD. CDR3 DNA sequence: TGTGCCATCAGCGGGACAGGGGGCTCTGGGGCCAACGTCCTGACTTTC. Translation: CAISGTGGSGANVLTF.

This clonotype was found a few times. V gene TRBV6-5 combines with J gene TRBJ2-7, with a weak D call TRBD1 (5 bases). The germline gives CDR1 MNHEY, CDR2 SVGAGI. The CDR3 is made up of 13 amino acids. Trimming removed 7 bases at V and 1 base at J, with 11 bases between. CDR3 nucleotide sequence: TGTGCCAGCACGCAGGGCCGGTCCTACGAGCAGTACTTC. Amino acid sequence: CASTQGRSYEQYF.

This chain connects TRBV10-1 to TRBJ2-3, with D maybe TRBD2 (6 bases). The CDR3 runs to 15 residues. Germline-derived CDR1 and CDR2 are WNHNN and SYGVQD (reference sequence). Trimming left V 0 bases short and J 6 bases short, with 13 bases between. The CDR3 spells CASSESRRGMDTQYF. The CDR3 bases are TGCGCCAGCAGTGAGTCCAGGCGGGGAATGGATACGCAGTATTTT.

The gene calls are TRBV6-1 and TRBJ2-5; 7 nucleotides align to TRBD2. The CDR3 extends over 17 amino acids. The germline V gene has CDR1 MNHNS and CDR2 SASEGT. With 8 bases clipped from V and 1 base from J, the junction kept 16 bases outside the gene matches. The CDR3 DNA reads TGTGCCAGCCCCCGTCGGGACTACCATAGTGCCCAAGAGACCCAGTACTTC. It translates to CASPRRDYHSAQETQYF.

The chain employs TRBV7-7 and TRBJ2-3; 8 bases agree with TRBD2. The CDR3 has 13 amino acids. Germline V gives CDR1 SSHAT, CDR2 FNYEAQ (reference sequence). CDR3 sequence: CASGTSPVDTQYF. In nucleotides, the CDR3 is TGTGCTTCCGGGACTAGTCCGGTAGATACGCAGTATTTT.